A selection of T cell receptor beta chains follows, all from one sample in a study of post-analysis software for immune sequencing data. MiXCR, applied by TCRdb to the PCR reads, yields one record per CDR3 protein. The sample lists about 260,000 distinct CDR3 sequences; 36% were seen once. The sample consisted of blood. The receptors were sampled from a girl between 5 and 17 years old with multiple sclerosis. Each CDR3 is given with its conserved first and last residue. Some rows have no size entry. The others give once, few or many, or a class for an expanded clone.

abundance	v_gene	j_gene	CDR3aa
.	TRBV20-1	TRBJ1-1	CSARFRGDTEAFF
few	TRBV5-1	TRBJ2-7	CASSQDTEQYF
few	TRBV25-1	TRBJ2-4	CASSRATGTGRFEAKNIQYF
.	TRBV5-1	TRBJ2-7	CASSIKGGDYEQYF
many	TRBV20-1	TRBJ2-5	CSARQVIAGNQETQYF
many	TRBV5-6	TRBJ1-2	CASSRDGYGYTF
many	TRBV29-1	TRBJ2-5	CSVENINQETQYF
few	TRBV4-1	TRBJ2-2	CASSQDRTSGSTGELFF
many	TRBV28	TRBJ2-1	CASSLTGYYNEQFF
many	TRBV11-2	TRBJ1-1	CASRRPGDTEAFF
many	TRBV14	TRBJ2-5	CASSPGRTSGRYQETQYF
few	TRBV15	TRBJ2-2	CATSRVRAEQINTGELFF
.	TRBV28	TRBJ2-7	CASSLGGSPYEQYF
.	TRBV5-1	TRBJ2-2	CASSTTSIGTGELFF
.	TRBV29-1	TRBJ1-2	CSVGGGGPRYGYTF
many	TRBV20-1	TRBJ1-5	CSARTGANQPQHF
many	TRBV10-3	TRBJ2-5	CAIKSGGQETQYF
many	TRBV24-1	TRBJ1-2	CATSPQGTPREGYTF
.	TRBV7-6	TRBJ2-3	CASSRGDTDTQYF
many	TRBV5-1	TRBJ2-3	CASSLEGPRGDTQYF
many	TRBV27	TRBJ1-5	CATGGGGQPQHF
.	TRBV20-1	TRBJ2-7	CSARVASVAYEQYF
many	TRBV4-1	TRBJ2-5	CASSPVLLNQETQYF
many	TRBV2	TRBJ2-1	CASSGGLAVNNEQFF
.	TRBV4-1	TRBJ2-1	CASSQEGQGGRFF
.	TRBV5-1	.	CASSLDQAGGLSSEQYF
.	TRBV28	TRBJ2-7	CASSLEAETYEQYF
few	TRBV5-1	TRBJ1-1	CASSGTGRGTTEAFF
.	TRBV19	TRBJ1-2	CASRQGASGYTF
few	TRBV20-1	TRBJ2-7	CSARDPSSYEQYF
.	TRBV3-1	TRBJ2-3	CASSQVAGGRADTQYF
.	TRBV20-1	TRBJ2-7	CSARDPSGWSEQYF
.	TRBV5-1	TRBJ2-3	CASSLGMYTDTQYF
many	TRBV20-1	TRBJ2-1	CSANQESYNEQFF
many	TRBV10-3	TRBJ1-6	CAVRAGFTYNSPLHF
.	TRBV6-5	TRBJ2-5	CASSYNPYQETQYF
few	TRBV28	TRBJ1-1	CASSPGQGMNTEAFF
many	TRBV2	TRBJ2-1	CASSQQPEGRGQSNEQFF
.	TRBV5-1	TRBJ2-3	CASRKALSTDTQYF
few	TRBV20-1	TRBJ2-7	CSASWTGAHEQYF
.	TRBV6-5	TRBJ1-1	CASSYRQGRTEAFF
many	TRBV24-1	TRBJ2-1	CATSDPGREYNEQFF